The rows below give T cell receptor beta chains drawn from one sample of a study of T cell repertoires in cytomegalovirus infection. Which antigens these TCRs recognize remains unknown. TCRdb reanalysed the reads using MiXCR and keeps one entry per CDR3 protein. The sample records around 99,000 distinct CDR3 sequences, under 30% being singletons. Material: CD8+ T cells from cultured PBMCs, obtained from culture after CMV antigen stimulation. Receptors originate from a human donor in good health (CMV status not recorded). Some clones in this sample may be carry-over from other donors' samples. CDR3s include the opening cysteine and the closing phenylalanine or tryptophan. The D gene is left open where the match is weak. Expanded clones get a size class; other rows say once, few or many, or leave the size out.

>TRBJ1-2|.|few|TRBV25-1
TGTGCCAGCAGTGATAGTTCACTCTATGGCTACACCTTC
CASSDSSLYGYTF
>TRBJ1-5|.|.|TRBV6-1
TGTGCCAGCAGTGAATACAATCAGCCCCAGCATTTT
CASSEYNQPQHF
>TRBJ1-1|.|.|TRBV19
TGTGCCAGTAGTATCCCGGGTCGAGTGGGCACTGAAGCTTTCTTT
CASSIPGRVGTEAFF
>TRBJ2-2|.|few|TRBV9
TGTGCCAGCAGCGTAGGGCCATTCACCGGGGAGCTGTTTTTT
CASSVGPFTGELFF
>TRBJ2-6|.|many|TRBV24-1
TGTGCCACCGGAGGGTTCTACTCTGGGGCCAACGTCCTGACTTTC
CATGGFYSGANVLTF
>TRBJ1-4|TRBD1|.|TRBV7-2
TGTGCCAGCAGCGCTCCGGGACAGGGGGGCGAAAAACTGTTTTTT
CASSAPGQGGEKLFF
>TRBJ2-1|TRBD2|.|TRBV6-2/TRBV6-3
TGTGCCAGCAGTTACCCGGGAGGGCAGTTCTTC
CASSYPGGQFF
>TRBJ2-3|.|.|TRBV28
TGTGCCAGCAGGGGAAGGAAAGCAGGAGATACGCAGTATTTT
CASRGRKAGDTQYF
>TRBJ1-2|.|few|TRBV6-6
TGTGCCAGCAGTTACTCGCCCGACTATGGCTACACCTTC
CASSYSPDYGYTF
>TRBJ2-3|TRBD2|few|TRBV19
TGTGCCAGTAGTTTCCGACTAGCGGGGGCACCGGGGGATACGCAGTATTTT
CASSFRLAGAPGDTQYF
>TRBJ1-2|.|.|TRBV10-2
TGCGCCAGCAGTGATTTAAAACAGGACACGGGGGGCTACACCTTC
CASSDLKQDTGGYTF
>TRBJ2-2|.|.|TRBV12-3/TRBV12-4
TGTGCCAACGGCCCCGGGACCGGGGAGCTGTTTTTT
CANGPGTGELFF
>TRBJ2-1|.|.|TRBV9
TGTGCCAGCAGCGTCGGAGCTAGCGCCTACAATGAGCAGTTCTTC
CASSVGASAYNEQFF
>TRBJ1-1|.|.|TRBV28
TGTGCCAACAGTTCCCTTATGGACATGTCGAACACTGAAGCTTTCTTT
CANSSLMDMSNTEAFF
>TRBJ1-1|.|many|TRBV7-9
TGTGCCAGCAGTCCCCGCGGTGGGGGGAACACTGAAGCTTTCTTT
CASSPRGGGNTEAFF
>TRBJ2-3|TRBD1|few|TRBV5-6
TGTGCCAGCAGCTTGGCCAACTGGGACAGGGAAGATACGCAGTATTTT
CASSLANWDREDTQYF
>TRBJ2-7|TRBD2|many|TRBV7-6
TGTGCCAGCAGCTTAGCGCTGGGCGGGGGTCCATACGAGCAGTACTTC
CASSLALGGGPYEQYF
>TRBJ1-1|TRBD1|.|TRBV19
TGTGCCAGTGACCTCCGGGACAGCATGAACACTGAAGCTTTCTTT
CASDLRDSMNTEAFF
>TRBJ1-1|.|once|TRBV5-1
TGCGCCAGCAGCTCAGGGACGTCCACTGAAGCTTTCTTT
CASSSGTSTEAFF
>TRBJ2-7|TRBD1|.|TRBV6-6
TGTGCCAGCAGTTCCCCGGGACAGGGGTCCTACGAGCAGTACTTC
CASSSPGQGSYEQYF
>TRBJ1-2|.|.|TRBV27
TGTGCCAGCAGTTTAGGGCCAGGCGGTGGTGGCTACACCTTC
CASSLGPGGGGYTF
>TRBJ2-1|TRBD2|.|TRBV7-3
TGTGCCAGCAGCCCAGGGGCGGGGGGGATAAATGAGCAGTTCTTC
CASSPGAGGINEQFF
>TRBJ2-6|.|.|TRBV2
TGTGCCAGCAGTGTACCCCGGGACACGGGACTCTCTGGGACCAACGTCCTGACTTTC
CASSVPRDTGLSGTNVLTF
>TRBJ2-1|.|.|TRBV19
TGTGCCAGTAGTCTCATGTGGGGCTCCTACAATGAGCAGTTCTTC
CASSLMWGSYNEQFF
>TRBJ1-1|.|few|TRBV10-3
TGTGCCATCAGCCCCGGGACCACTGAAGCTTTCTTT
CAISPGTTEAFF
>TRBJ1-2|.|few|TRBV20-1
TGCAGTGTGTTCAGGACAGTCTATGGCTACACCTTC
CSVFRTVYGYTF
>TRBJ2-3|.|few|TRBV6-6
TGTGCCACCCTACCCGGGACGCCTAGCACAGATACGCAGTATTTT
CATLPGTPSTDTQYF
>TRBJ2-3|.|few|TRBV2
TGTGCCAGCAGTGATGGAGGGGGGGCCGACACAGATACGCAGTATTTT
CASSDGGGADTDTQYF
>TRBJ2-3|.|few|TRBV7-8
TGTGCCAGCAGCCCCGAGGCTGGGACTCAGGCGGCAGATACGCAGTATTTT
CASSPEAGTQAADTQYF
>TRBJ1-1|.|few|TRBV7-6
TGTGCCAGCAGCTTAAGTCCAATGAACACTGAAGCTTTCTTT
CASSLSPMNTEAFF
>TRBJ2-7|.|many|TRBV7-2
TGTGCCAGCAGCTTTTTTAGGGGATCCTACGAGCAGTACTTC
CASSFFRGSYEQYF
>TRBJ2-1|TRBD2|.|TRBV2
TGTGCCAGCAGTGAAACGCTAGCGGGGGCCTACAATGAGCAGTTCTTC
CASSETLAGAYNEQFF
>TRBJ2-7|.|few|TRBV11-2
TGTGCCAGCAGCTTAACGGCTGCTTACGAGCAGTACTTC
CASSLTAAYEQYF
>TRBJ2-1|.|few|TRBV3-1
TGTGCCAGCAGCCAAGTCGGGGTGAATGAGCAGTTCTTC
CASSQVGVNEQFF
>TRBJ1-2|TRBD1|.|TRBV2
TGTGCCAGCAGGACGGGACAGGAGCAGTACTATGGCTACACCTTC
CASRTGQEQYYGYTF
>TRBJ1-1|.|.|TRBV19
TGTGCCAGTAGCTACAGGGACACTGAAGCTTTCTTT
CASSYRDTEAFF
>TRBJ2-1|TRBD1|few|TRBV3-1
TGTGCCAGCAGCCAAGGGACAGGGGTCGGGGGTGAGCAGTTCTTC
CASSQGTGVGGEQFF
>TRBJ1-1|.|.|TRBV5-1
TGCGCCAGCAGCTTCCTGCCTTTGGCAGGGCAAAACACTGAAGCTTTCTTT
CASSFLPLAGQNTEAFF
>TRBJ2-7|TRBD1|.|TRBV7-2
TGTGCCAGCAGCCCTACGGAGGACAGGGGGCGCTTCGAGCAGTACTTC
CASSPTEDRGRFEQYF
>TRBJ2-1|.|few|TRBV27
TGTGCCAGCAGTTTATTTCTCGGGGCAGACCCCTCCTACAATGAGCAGTTCTTT
CASSLFLGADPSYNEQFF
>TRBJ1-1|TRBD1|few|TRBV13
TGTGCCAGCAGCACGGGGACAGGGATGAACACTGAAGCTTTCTTT
CASSTGTGMNTEAFF